This T cell receptor (beta chain) was profiled in a study of Graves' ophthalmopathy and Graves' hyperthyroidism. Study-wide points: Forecasting of ophthalmopathy progression by the model achieved less than 71% sensitivity and approximately 72% specificity. The blood repertoire also included most expanded thyroid clonotypes above 0.001 frequency. A model of 13 signatures distinguished ophthalmopathy from stable hyperthyroidism at around 90% sensitivity and 81.08% specificity.

TCR beta CDR3 amplification used RNA transcripts. The first-round RT-PCR employed HTBI primers together with the Qiagen OneStep RT-PCR kit. A multiplex PCR was then performed as the second round. In TCRdb, the multiplex PCR reads were re-called with MiXCR into one record per CDR3 protein. The table has about 1.1 million distinct CDR3 sequences, 35% to 40% seen once. The CDR3 has 14 amino acids. V trimming: 3 bases; J trimming: 4 bases; junction bases outside the gene matches: 1. Germline lookup yields CDR1 KGHDR and CDR2 SFDVKD. The diagnosis was founded upon clinical symptoms, serum thyroxine, TRAb, thyroid ultrasound and orbital computed tomography. Note on this clonotype: Its target is unknown.

V is TRBV24-1 and J is TRBJ2-3, with 9 bases matching TRBD1. Input material: peripheral blood or thyroid tissue (not recorded which). The sequence came from an adult man with Graves' hyperthyroidism. The CDR3 region has the DNA TGTGCCACCAGTGATACAGGGGGCGCAGATACGCAGTATTTT. Translation: CATSDTGGADTQYF.